This T cell receptor beta chain was captured by sequencing in a study of cytomegalovirus exposure and HLA in healthy donors. Study outcomes and limitations: TCR beta V segments were, for the most part, productive about 87% or about 30% of the time in an earlier analysis. Using the classifier, cytomegalovirus status was reportedly diagnosed with high specificity and sensitivity.

Concerning this clone: No antigen is known for it.

This CDR3 spans 15 amino acids. Between the trimmed V and J ends, which lost 7 bases and 6 bases, there was a span of 22 bases. Germline V gene sequence: CDR1 MDHEN, CDR2 SYDVKM. The PCR made use of 60 Vbeta and 13 Jbeta primers. Assay: immunoSEQ multiplex PCR; the TCRdb copy retains only in-frame clones and omits some. The sample carries about 210,000 clones, approximately 90% recorded once. Sequenced input: PBMCs. This receptor was identified in a boy younger than 10 in good health and CMV-seronegative. The genes are TRBV28 and TRBJ2-7, with a tentative D call TRBD2 (6 bases). CDR3 in DNA: TGTGCCAGCATCACCTCGGGGGAACCTCTCGGCGAGCAGTACTTC. Protein sequence: CASITSGEPLGEQYF.